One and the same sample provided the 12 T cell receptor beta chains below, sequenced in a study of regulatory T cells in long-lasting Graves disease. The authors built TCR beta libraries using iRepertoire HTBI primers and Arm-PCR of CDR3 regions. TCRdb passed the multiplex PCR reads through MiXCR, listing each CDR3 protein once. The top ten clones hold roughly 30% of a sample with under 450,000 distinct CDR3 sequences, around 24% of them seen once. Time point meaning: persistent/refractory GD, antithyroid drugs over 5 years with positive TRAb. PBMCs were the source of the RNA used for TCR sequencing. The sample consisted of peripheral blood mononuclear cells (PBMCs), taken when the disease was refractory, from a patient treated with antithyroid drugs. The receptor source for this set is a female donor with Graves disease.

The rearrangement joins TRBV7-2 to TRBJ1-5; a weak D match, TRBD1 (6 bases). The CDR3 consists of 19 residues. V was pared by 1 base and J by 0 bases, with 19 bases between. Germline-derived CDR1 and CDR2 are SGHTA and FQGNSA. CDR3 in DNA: TGTGCCAGCAGCTTAGTCGGTGGGGGGGCAAGGTATAGCAATCAGCCCCAGCATTTT. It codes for CASSLVGGGARYSNQPQHF.

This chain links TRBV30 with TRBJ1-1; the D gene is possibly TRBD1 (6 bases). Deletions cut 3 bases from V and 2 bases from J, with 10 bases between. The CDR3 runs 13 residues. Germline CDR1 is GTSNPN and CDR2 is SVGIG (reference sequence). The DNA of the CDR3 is TGTGCCTGGAGACAGGGTTCAAACACTGAAGCTTTCTTT. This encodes CAWRQGSNTEAFF.

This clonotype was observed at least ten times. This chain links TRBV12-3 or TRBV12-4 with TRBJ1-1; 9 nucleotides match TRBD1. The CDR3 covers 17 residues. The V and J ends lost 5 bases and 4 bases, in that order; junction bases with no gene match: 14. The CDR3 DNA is TGTGCCAGCAGTACCGCCGGGACAGGGTATGGTGGCACTGAAGCTTTCTTT. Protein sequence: CASSTAGTGYGGTEAFF.

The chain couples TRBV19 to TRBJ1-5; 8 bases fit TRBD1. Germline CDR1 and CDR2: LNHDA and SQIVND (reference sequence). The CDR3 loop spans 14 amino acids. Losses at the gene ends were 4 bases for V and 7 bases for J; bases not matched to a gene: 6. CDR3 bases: TGTGCCAGTAGTAACCGGGACAGGCGGCAGCCCCAGCATTTT. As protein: CASSNRDRRQPQHF.

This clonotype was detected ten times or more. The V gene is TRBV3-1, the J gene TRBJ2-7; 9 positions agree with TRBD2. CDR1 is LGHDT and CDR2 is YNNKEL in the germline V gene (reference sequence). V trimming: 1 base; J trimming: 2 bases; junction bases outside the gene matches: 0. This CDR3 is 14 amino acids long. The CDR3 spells CASSQVAGAYEQYF. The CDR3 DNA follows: TGTGCCAGCAGCCAAGTAGCGGGGGCCTACGAGCAGTACTTC.

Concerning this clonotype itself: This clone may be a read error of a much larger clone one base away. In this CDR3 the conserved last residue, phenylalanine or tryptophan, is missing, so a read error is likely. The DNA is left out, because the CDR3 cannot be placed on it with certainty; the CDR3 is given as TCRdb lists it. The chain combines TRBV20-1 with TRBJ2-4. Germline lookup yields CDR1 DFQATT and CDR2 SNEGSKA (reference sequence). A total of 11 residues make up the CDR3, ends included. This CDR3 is CSASLGEVEYL.

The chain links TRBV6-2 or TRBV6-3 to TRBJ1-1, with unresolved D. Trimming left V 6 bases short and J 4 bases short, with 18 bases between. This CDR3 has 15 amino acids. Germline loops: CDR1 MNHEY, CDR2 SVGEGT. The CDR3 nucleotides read TGTGCCAGCAGGGAGACGGCCGTGTCGGTCACTGAAGCTTTCTTT. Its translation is CASRETAVSVTEAFF.

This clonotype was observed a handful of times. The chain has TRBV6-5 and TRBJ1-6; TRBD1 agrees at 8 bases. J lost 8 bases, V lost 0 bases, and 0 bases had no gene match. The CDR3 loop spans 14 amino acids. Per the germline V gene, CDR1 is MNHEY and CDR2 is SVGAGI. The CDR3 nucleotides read TGTGCCAGCAGTTACTCGACAGGGGATTCACCCCTCCACTTT. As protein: CASSYSTGDSPLHF.

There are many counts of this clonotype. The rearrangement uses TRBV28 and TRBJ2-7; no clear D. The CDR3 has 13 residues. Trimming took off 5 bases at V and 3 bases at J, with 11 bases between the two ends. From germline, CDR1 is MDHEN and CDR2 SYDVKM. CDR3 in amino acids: CASSNAGDYEQYF. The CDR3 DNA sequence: TGTGCCAGCAGTAACGCAGGAGACTACGAGCAGTACTTC.

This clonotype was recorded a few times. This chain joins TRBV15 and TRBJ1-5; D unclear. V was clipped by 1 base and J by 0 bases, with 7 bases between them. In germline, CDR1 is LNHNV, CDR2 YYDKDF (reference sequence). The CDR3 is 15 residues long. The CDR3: CATSRVGYSNQPQHF. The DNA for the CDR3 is TGTGCCACCAGCAGAGTGGGGTATAGCAATCAGCCCCAGCATTTT. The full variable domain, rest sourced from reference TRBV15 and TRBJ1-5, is DAMVIQNPRYQVTQFGKPVTLSCSQTLNHNVMYWYQQKSSQAPKLLFHYYDKDFNNEADTPDNFQSRRPNTSFCFLDIRSPGLGDTAMYLCATSRVGYSNQPQHFGDGTRLSIL.

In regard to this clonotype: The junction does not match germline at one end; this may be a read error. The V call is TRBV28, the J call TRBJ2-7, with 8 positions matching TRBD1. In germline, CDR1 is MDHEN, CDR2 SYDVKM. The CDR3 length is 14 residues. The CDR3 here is CASSSRQGTYEQCF. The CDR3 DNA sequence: TGTGCCAGCAGTTCTAGACAGGGGACCTACGAGCAGTGCTTC.

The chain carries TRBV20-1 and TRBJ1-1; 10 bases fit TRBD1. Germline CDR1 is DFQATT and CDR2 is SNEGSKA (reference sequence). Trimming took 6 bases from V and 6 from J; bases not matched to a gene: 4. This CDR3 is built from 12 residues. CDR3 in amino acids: CSAGGQGAEAFF. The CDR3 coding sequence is TGCAGTGCGGGAGGACAGGGGGCTGAAGCTTTCTTT.